This TCR beta chain was profiled in a study of vaccination effects on CD4 cells after COVID-19. Study-wide background: Two-dose vaccination with either BNT162b2 or mRNA-1273 was given to the participants.

Details on this clone: Its antigen is unknown.

Study observations and caveats: In the study, convalescent patients were few, and early post-infection timepoints were absent. The study found that only 1 of 255 vaccine-induced clones from healthy vaccinees cross-reacted with common cold coronaviruses.

Sequencing in the ViraFEST assay came after antigen-specific CD4+ T cells had been expanded with viral peptide pools, which were used to stimulate PBMC. Following culture for nine to ten days, CD4+ T cells were isolated. Sequenced by immunoSEQ multiplex PCR; TCRdb stores in-frame clones only, minus some. The repertoire consists of tens of thousands of clones, with 70% to 75% occurring once and the leading ten covering roughly 1.9%. Germline values: CDR1 LGHNT, CDR2 FRNRAP. The CDR3 consists of 16 residues. The V end was cut by 0 bases, the J end by 0 bases, with 9 bases between. This chain uses TRBV12-5 with TRBJ2-1, with D perhaps matching TRBD1 or TRBD2 (5 bases each). Sequenced material: CD4+ T cells from PBMCs cultured with HCoV-229E spike peptides, taken before COVID-19 vaccination. The sequence was obtained from a human donor who received a COVID-19 vaccine. CDR3 DNA: TGTGCTAGTGGTTTGGTACTGGGGGACTCCTACAATGAGCAGTTCTTC. Amino acids: CASGLVLGDSYNEQFF.